The 18 T cell receptor beta chains reported below all come from one sample, sequenced in a study of T cells in Graves' hyperthyroidism and ophthalmopathy. Amplification yielded TCR beta CDR3 regions, with RNA transcripts as the source. RT-PCR in the first round (using the HTBI primer set) targeted the TCR CDR3. MiXCR, run by TCRdb on the multiplex PCR reads, gives a single entry per CDR3 protein. Of approximately 870,000 distinct CDR3 sequences listed, 38% are singletons. What was sequenced was blood. These receptors originate from a man younger than 30 with Graves' hyperthyroidism.

Many counts were recorded for this clonotype. This chain links TRBV29-1 with TRBJ1-1, with a tentative D call TRBD1 (6 bases). This CDR3 has 15 amino acids. The germline V gene has CDR1 SQVTM and CDR2 ANQGSEA. The ends were cut back, 3 bases at V and 0 bases at J, with 14 bases in the middle. The CDR3 nucleotides are TGCAGCGTTGAGGGACATTTCGCCATGAACACTGAAGCTTTCTTT. This encodes CSVEGHFAMNTEAFF. Filled out from reference TRBV29-1 and TRBJ1-1, the complete variable domain reads SAVISQKPSRDICQRGTSLTIQCQVDSQVTMMFWYRQQPGQSLTLIATANQGSEATYESGFVIDKFPISRPNLTFSTLTVSNMSPEDSSIYLCSVEGHFAMNTEAFFGQGTRLTVV.

V and J are TRBV4-1 and TRBJ1-1; TRBD1 aligns across 7 bases. This CDR3 contains 14 residues. The germline V gene encodes CDR1 MGHRA and CDR2 YSYEKL. The V and J ends lost 3 bases and 11 bases, in that order; junction bases with no gene match: 12. CDR3 residues: CASSHTTGVPGAFF. In nucleotides, the CDR3 is TGCGCCAGCAGCCATACTACAGGGGTTCCGGGGGCTTTCTTT.

The genes are TRBV20-1 and TRBJ1-5, with D possibly TRBD1 on 6 matching bases. The germline V and J ends were trimmed by 8 bases and 5 bases, with 16 bases remaining between them. The CDR3 contains 13 residues. Germline assignment: CDR1 DFQATT and CDR2 SNEGSKA (reference sequence). This CDR3 is CSYRAGRDQPQHF. CDR3 bases: TGCAGTTACAGGGCAGGGCGGGATCAGCCCCAGCATTTT.

The rearrangement links TRBV10-3 to TRBJ2-5; D is possibly TRBD1 (5 bases). Germline values: CDR1 ENHRY, CDR2 SYGVKD. V was cut by 2 bases and J by 4 bases, with 8 bases left in between. CDR3 length: 13 amino acids. The CDR3 reads CAISEAQGETQYF. The CDR3 nucleotides are TGTGCCATCAGTGAGGCGCAGGGAGAGACCCAGTACTTC.

This clonotype showed up just a few times. The chain combines TRBV19 with TRBJ2-7, with 8 nucleotides matching TRBD1. The V segment lost 9 bases and the J segment 6 bases; nucleotides outside the gene matches: 16. Germline values: CDR1 LNHDA, CDR2 SQIVND (reference sequence). The CDR3 is 15 residues long. CDR3 loop: CASSQVSGQGAEQYF. As DNA, the CDR3 is TGTGCCAGCAGCCAAGTTTCGGGGCAGGGGGCCGAGCAGTACTTC.

In this sample, this clonotype turned up a few times. The J gene is TRBJ1-3, the V gene TRBV20-1; a weak D match, TRBD1 (5 bases). The ends were cut back, 1 base at V and 1 base at J, with 8 bases in the middle. This CDR3 is built from 14 residues. Germline V gives CDR1 DFQATT, CDR2 SNEGSKA (reference sequence). The CDR3 DNA sequence: TGCAGTGCTAGAGGGCAGGGTTCTGGAAACACCATATATTTT. This codes for CSARGQGSGNTIYF.

The chain couples TRBV25-1 to TRBJ1-2; weak D call: TRBD1 (5 bases). This CDR3 comprises 13 residues. V lost 9 bases, J lost 8 bases, and 19 bases lay in between. Germline assignment: CDR1 MGHDK and CDR2 SYGVNS. CDR3 DNA sequence: TGTGCCAGTGTGGGTGGGACTCTTAACGGCTACACCTTC. It codes for CASVGGTLNGYTF.

As for this clonotype: A read error may be the cause here, since a much bigger clone is one base away. The genes are TRBV7-9 and TRBJ1-3; D possibly corresponds to TRBD1 (6 bases). The CDR3 has 14 residues. Germline lookup yields CDR1 SEHNR and CDR2 FQNEAQ (reference sequence). CDR3 amino acids: CASSPVGGGNIIYF. CDR3 coding DNA: TGTGCCAGCAGCCCTGTAGGGGGTGGAAACATCATATATTTT.

This clonotype was seen at least ten times. The rearrangement links TRBV29-1 to TRBJ1-3, with a weak D call TRBD1 (5 bases). CDR1 and CDR2 from the germline V gene are SQVTM and ANQGSEA. V lost 2 bases to trimming and J lost 2 bases, with 10 bases between them. This CDR3 spans 14 amino acids. The CDR3 coding sequence is TGCAGCGTTGAATTTCGCAGGGCTGGAAACACCATATATTTT. It yields the protein CSVEFRRAGNTIYF.

Many counts were recorded for this clonotype. The chain is built from TRBV9 and TRBJ2-7; tentatively, D is TRBD1 or TRBD2 (5 bases each). This CDR3 is 14 amino acids long. V was cut by 0 bases and J by 2 bases, with 9 bases left in between. Germline V gene data show CDR1 as SGDLS and CDR2 as YYNGEE. The CDR3 loop is CASSVGDGTYEQYF. Here the CDR3 DNA reads TGTGCCAGCAGCGTAGGGGACGGCACCTACGAGCAGTACTTC.

This chain's CDR3 is CASSPPSDRVNEQYF. The CDR3 coding sequence is TGTGCCAGCAGTCCTCCCTCCGACAGGGTAAACGAGCAGTACTTC. The V and J genes are TRBV6-2 or TRBV6-3 and TRBJ2-7; 7 bases map to TRBD1. Germline V lookup: CDR1 MNHEY, CDR2 SVGEGT. Trimming took 5 bases from V and 5 from J; bases not matched to a gene: 12. This CDR3 contains 15 residues.

This clonotype was counted at least ten times. The CDR3 sequence: CASSPDRRTEAFF. As DNA, the CDR3 is TGTGCCAGCAGCCCCGACAGGAGGACTGAAGCTTTCTTT. The rearrangement joins TRBV7-9 to TRBJ1-1; D perhaps matches TRBD1 (6 bases). Germline values: CDR1 SEHNR, CDR2 FQNEAQ (reference sequence). V lost 5 bases and J lost 5, with 12 bases in between. The CDR3 sequence is 13 residues long.

The chain combines TRBV10-3 with TRBJ2-7; either TRBD1 or TRBD2 may fit D (6 bases each). The CDR3 contains 16 residues. Germline CDR1 ENHRY, CDR2 SYGVKD. V was clipped by 10 bases and J by 3 bases, with 25 bases between them. The CDR3 sequence: CASNTRGRASYYEQYF. The CDR3, as DNA: TGTGCCAGCAACACTCGGGGGCGCGCCTCCTACTACGAGCAGTACTTC.

This clonotype was seen ten or more times. The chain employs TRBV7-9 and TRBJ1-4, with D unclear. The CDR3 is 12 residues long. Germline V lookup: CDR1 SEHNR, CDR2 FQNEAQ (reference sequence). V was cut by 5 bases and J by 6 bases, with 7 bases left in between. The CDR3 is CASSLDDEKLFF. The CDR3 nucleotides are TGTGCCAGCAGCCTGGACGATGAAAAACTGTTTTTT.

This clonotype was observed at least ten times. The chain joins TRBV2 to TRBJ1-2; no definite D call. V was pared by 4 bases and J by 6 bases, with 6 bases between. This CDR3 is 11 amino acids long. Germline V CDR1 and CDR2: SNHLY, FYNNEI. CDR3 in DNA: TGTGCCAGCAGTGTGACGGATGGCTACACCTTC. The encoded protein is CASSVTDGYTF.

This clonotype was recorded at least ten times. This chain uses TRBV10-3 with TRBJ2-7, with a possible D match to TRBD1 (7 bases). CDR3 length: 16 amino acids. The V gene lost 3 bases and the J gene lost 0 bases, with 15 bases spanning the gap. Per the germline V gene, CDR1 is ENHRY and CDR2 is SYGVKD. CDR3 sequence reads: CAISDRGTEGSYEQYF. DNA of the CDR3: TGTGCCATCAGTGATCGGGGGACAGAAGGCTCCTACGAGCAGTACTTC.

About this clonotype: Possible read error: a much larger clone is one base away. The chain recombines TRBV7-3 with TRBJ2-5, with 9 nucleotides matching TRBD1. V shed 5 bases, J shed 4 bases, and the junction held 11 bases outside the gene matches. CDR1 SGHTA and CDR2 FQGTGA come from the germline V gene. The CDR3 is 16 amino acids. The CDR3 nucleotides read TGTGCCAGCAGCGTAGCCCCGGGACAGGGCCGAGAGACCCAGTACTTC. Amino acids: CASSVAPGQGRETQYF.

This clonotype was observed once. The chain uses TRBV7-2 and TRBJ1-5, with D possibly matching TRBD1 (6 bases). V lost 1 base and J 6 bases, leaving 13 bases between the germline ends. The CDR3 consists of 15 residues. In germline, CDR1 is SGHTA, CDR2 FQGNSA. The CDR3 is CASSLGGARFQPQHF. The DNA for the CDR3 is TGTGCCAGCAGCTTAGGGGGGGCGCGCTTTCAGCCCCAGCATTTT. Full variable domain (missing parts from reference TRBV7-2 and TRBJ1-5): GAGVSQSPSNKVTEKGKDVELRCDPISGHTALYWYRQSLGQGLEFLIYFQGNSAPDKSGLPSDRFSAERTGGSVSTLTIQRTQQEDSAVYLCASSLGGARFQPQHFGDGTRLSIL.